This TCR beta chain is from a study of OX40 agonist ivuxolimab in advanced cancers. Study information: Cohort: about 82% men, mean age approximately 66, aged about 23 to 80.

This table comes from immunoSEQ multiplex PCR, and its TCRdb copy is limited to in-frame clones, with some not included. The sample holds about 27,000 clones; approximately 86% are singletons and the top ten take about 30%. CDR3 length: 15 amino acids. V dropped 5 bases and J dropped 2; count of bases not matched to a gene: 4. Germline lookup yields CDR1 PRHDT and CDR2 FYEKMQ (reference sequence). This sample comprised CD4+ or CD8+ T cells sorted from blood, obtained in a trial of the OX40 agonist ivuxolimab. This sequence joins TRBV13 and TRBJ2-1; TRBD1 matches 9 bases. The receptor was isolated from an adult with an advanced solid tumor such as melanoma, head and neck, liver or kidney cancer. CDR3 residues: CASSPGTGTYNEQFF. CDR3 nucleotides: TGTGCCAGCAGCCCAGGGACAGGGACCTACAATGAGCAGTTCTTC.